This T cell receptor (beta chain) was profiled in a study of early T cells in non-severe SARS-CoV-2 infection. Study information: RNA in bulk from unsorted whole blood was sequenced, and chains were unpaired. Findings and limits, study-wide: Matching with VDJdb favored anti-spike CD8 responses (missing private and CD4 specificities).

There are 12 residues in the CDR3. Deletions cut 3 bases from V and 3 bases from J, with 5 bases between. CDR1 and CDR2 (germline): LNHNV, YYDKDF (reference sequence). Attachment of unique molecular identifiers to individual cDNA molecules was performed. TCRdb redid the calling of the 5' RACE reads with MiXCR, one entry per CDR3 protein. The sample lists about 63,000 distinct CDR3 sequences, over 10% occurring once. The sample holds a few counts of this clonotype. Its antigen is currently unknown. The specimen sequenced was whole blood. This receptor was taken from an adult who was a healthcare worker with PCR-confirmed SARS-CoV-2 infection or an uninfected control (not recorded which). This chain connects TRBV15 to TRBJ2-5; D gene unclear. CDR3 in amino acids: CATSREKETQYF. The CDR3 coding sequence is TGTGCCACCAGCAGGGAGAAAGAGACCCAGTACTTC.